The TCR beta chain under discussion was sequenced for a study of T cell responses to AZD1222 COVID-19 vaccine. The CDR3 is made up of 11 amino acids. Germline V gene lookup returns CDR1 SGHRS and CDR2 YFSETQ. Trimming took off 4 bases at V and 4 bases at J, with 5 bases between the two ends. Using immunoSEQ multiplex PCR, the repertoire was profiled, and TCRdb retains in-frame clones only, with some absent. The sample carries approximately 180,000 clones, roughly 87% recorded once. This sequence originates from an adult in good health. This sample comprised peripheral blood, obtained on day 0 of AZD1222 vaccination. J is TRBJ1-1 and V is TRBV5-1; no reliable D call. CDR3 region: CASSRGTEAFF. CDR3 nucleotides: TGCGCCAGCAGCCGAGGCACTGAAGCTTTCTTT.